This T cell receptor beta chain was retrieved from a study of human CD4 T cells and Enterobacteriaceae. Across the study: Stimuli were heat-inactivated E. coli, K. pneumoniae, E. aerogenes, S. flexneri, S. sonnei, S. typhimurium, S. aureus.

Per germline, CDR1 GTSNPN and CDR2 SVGIG (reference sequence). V lost 7 bases to trimming and J lost 6 bases; unmatched junction nucleotides: 8. The CDR3 has 14 residues. The data were produced by immunoSEQ multiplex PCR, yet TCRdb's version contains in-frame clones alone and is incomplete. The table includes approximately 1,300 clones, about half detected once. After about 6-7 days, proliferating activated T cells were FACS-sorted as CFSE-low CD25+ ICOS+ cells. Memory CD4+ T cells were CFSE-labeled and cultured 2:1 with antigen-pulsed autologous monocytes. All CD4+ cells other than CD45RA+CCR7+CD95- naive cells were sorted as memory, over 95% pure. Sorting first excluded CD8+, CD14+, CD16+, CD56+, CD19+ and CD25-bright cells. Each monocyte received two bacterial particles; M. tuberculosis lysate was approximately 3 ug/ml.

The TCR sequence derives from a human donor in good health. The source material was bacteria-reactive CD4+ T cells grown in culture. Indicated subset: CFSE-low proliferating memory CD4 T cells sorted after in vitro stimulation with a heat-inactivated bacterium or M. tuberculosis lysate. The V call is TRBV30, the J call TRBJ1-6, with TRBD1 matching over 8 bases. The CDR3 bases are TGTGCCTCCTCCCGGGACAGGAGTAATTCACCCCTCCACTTT. Translating it yields CASSRDRSNSPLHF. The whole variable domain, remainder taken from reference TRBV30 and TRBJ1-6, is SQTIHQWPATLVQPVGSPLSLECTVEGTSNPNLYWYRQAAGRGLQLLFYSVGIGQISSEVPQNLSASRPQDRQFILSSKKLLLSDSGFYLCASSRDRSNSPLHFGNGTRLTVT.